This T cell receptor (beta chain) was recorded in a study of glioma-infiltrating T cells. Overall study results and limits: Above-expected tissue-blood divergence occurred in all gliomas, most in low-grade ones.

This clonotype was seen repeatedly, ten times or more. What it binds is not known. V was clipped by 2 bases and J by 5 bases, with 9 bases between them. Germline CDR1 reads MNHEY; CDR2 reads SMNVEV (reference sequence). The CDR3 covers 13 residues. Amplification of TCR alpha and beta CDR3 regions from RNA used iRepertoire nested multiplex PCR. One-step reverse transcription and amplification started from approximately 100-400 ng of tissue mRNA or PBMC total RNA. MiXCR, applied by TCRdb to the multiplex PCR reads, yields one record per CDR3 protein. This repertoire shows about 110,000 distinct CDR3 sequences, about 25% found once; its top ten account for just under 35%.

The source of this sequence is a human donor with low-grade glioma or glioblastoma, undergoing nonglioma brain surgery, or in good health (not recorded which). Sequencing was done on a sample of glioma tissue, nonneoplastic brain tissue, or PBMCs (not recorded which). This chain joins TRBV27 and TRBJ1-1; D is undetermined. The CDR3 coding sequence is TGTGCCAGCAGTTTAAGGGAGAAAACTGAAGCTTTCTTT. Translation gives CASSLREKTEAFF.